These 25 T cell receptor beta chains originate from one sample sequenced in a study of T cell changes during pregnancy in multiple sclerosis. TCRdb's table, derived via immunoSEQ multiplex PCR, lists solely in-frame clones and lacks some. Seen here are fewer than 110,000 clones, about 90% observed once, and the top ten hold roughly 0.88%. Sequences were derived from peripheral blood, sampled after pregnancy. The receptors come from a female donor with multiple sclerosis, enrolled in a pregnancy study.

The genes are TRBV7-3 and TRBJ2-5, with D perhaps TRBD1 (7 bases). Germline assignment: CDR1 SGHTA and CDR2 FQGTGA. Trimming cost V 5 bases and J 5 bases, with 18 bases left between them. CDR3 size: 15 residues. CDR3 protein: CASSPGGQVGETQYF. The CDR3 DNA is TGTGCCAGCAGCCCAGGGGGGCAGGTCGGTGAGACCCAGTACTTC.

This chain links TRBV19 with TRBJ2-7; 9 nucleotides line up with TRBD1. Trimming at V came to 5 bases and at J to 2 bases, leaving 7 bases not matched to a gene. Germline CDR1 LNHDA, CDR2 SQIVND (reference sequence). CDR3 length: 15 residues. Here the CDR3 DNA reads TGTGCCAGTAGTGCGGGACAGGGCCACACCTACGAGCAGTACTTC. Amino acids: CASSAGQGHTYEQYF.

The count of this clone is one. The rearrangement uses TRBV11-2 and TRBJ2-1; TRBD1 matches at 9 bases. The CDR3 extends over 16 amino acids. V lost 3 bases to trimming and J lost 6 bases; unmatched junction nucleotides: 9. Looked up from germline, CDR1 is SGHAT and CDR2 is FQNNGV. This CDR3 reads CASSLEQGASGNEQFF. CDR3 coding DNA: TGTGCCAGCAGCTTGGAACAGGGGGCGTCGGGCAATGAGCAGTTCTTC.

The V and J genes are TRBV5-1 and TRBJ2-1, with TRBD1 identical over 9 bases. The V gene end was trimmed by 0 bases and the J gene end by 2 bases; junction bases not matched to a gene: 0. Germline V gene sequence: CDR1 SGHRS, CDR2 YFSETQ. This CDR3 contains 15 residues. The CDR3 loop reads CASSLGQGAYNEQFF. The CDR3 DNA follows: TGCGCCAGCAGCTTGGGACAGGGGGCCTACAATGAGCAGTTCTTC.

The chain links TRBV28 to TRBJ1-5; D may be TRBD1 (6 bases). Germline V gene sequence: CDR1 MDHEN, CDR2 SYDVKM. This CDR3 comprises 16 residues. V dropped 6 bases and J dropped 1 base, with 16 bases sitting between them. The CDR3 spells CASRKTGQGSNQPQHF. The CDR3 DNA reads as TGTGCCAGCAGAAAAACAGGGCAGGGCAGCAATCAGCCCCAGCATTTT.

V and J are TRBV7-9 and TRBJ2-2; D not resolved. The CDR3 is 16 amino acids. The germline V and J ends were trimmed by 0 bases and 0 bases, with 8 bases remaining between them. Germline values: CDR1 SEHNR, CDR2 FQNEAQ (reference sequence). For the CDR3, the DNA is TGTGCCAGCAGCTTAGCACGGAGTTCGAACACCGGGGAGCTGTTTTTT. Residues: CASSLARSSNTGELFF.

This clone was observed once. The chain carries TRBV6-5 and TRBJ1-5; TRBD1 aligns across 10 bases. Germline CDR1 MNHEY, CDR2 SVGAGI. With 6 bases clipped from V and 7 bases from J, the junction kept 9 bases outside the gene matches. This CDR3 spans 15 amino acids. For the CDR3, the DNA is TGTGCCAGCAGCCGCAGGGGGACAGGGGACCAGCCCCAGCATTTT. As protein: CASSRRGTGDQPQHF.

This chain links TRBV11-1 with TRBJ2-7; TRBD1 matches 7 bases. The V and J ends lost 1 base and 3 bases, in that order; junction bases with no gene match: 3. There are 14 residues in the CDR3. Per the germline V gene, CDR1 is SGHAT and CDR2 is FQDESV (reference sequence). The chain's CDR3 is CASSLERGLYEQYF. CDR3 nucleotide sequence: TGTGCCAGCAGCTTAGAAAGGGGGCTCTACGAGCAGTACTTC.

J is TRBJ1-5 and V is TRBV4-2; possible D gene TRBD1, 6 bases. V lost 0 bases to trimming and J lost 7 bases, with 10 bases between them. The germline CDR1 and CDR2 sequences are LGHNA and YNFKEQ. The CDR3 is made up of 14 amino acids. The CDR3 here is CASSQDDQGQPQHF. The CDR3 DNA is TGTGCCAGCAGCCAAGATGACCAGGGGCAGCCCCAGCATTTT.

The chain is built from TRBV6-1 and TRBJ2-7, with D possibly matching TRBD2 (5 bases). Germline CDR1 is MNHNS and CDR2 is SASEGT. This CDR3 is 14 amino acids long. Trimming shortened V by 6 bases and J by 3 bases, and 15 bases separated the two germline ends. The CDR3 coding sequence is TGTGCCAGCAGCACGTCGGGATTAAACTACGAGCAGTACTTC. Amino acids: CASSTSGLNYEQYF.

The V gene is TRBV27, the J gene TRBJ1-6; 9 nucleotides line up with TRBD1. This CDR3 is built from 15 residues. V shed 3 bases and J 10 bases; nucleotides not matched to a gene: 7. Germline V CDR1 and CDR2: MNHEY, SMNVEV (reference sequence). The CDR3 DNA is TGTGCCAGCAGTTTCGGAGACAGGGGGAACTCACCCCTCCACTTT. Translated, it gives CASSFGDRGNSPLHF.

The chain is built from TRBV19 and TRBJ2-2; 9 bases line up with TRBD1. CDR1 LNHDA and CDR2 SQIVND come from the germline V gene (reference sequence). The V and J ends lost 5 bases and 4 bases, in that order; junction bases with no gene match: 8. The CDR3 length is 16 residues. Here the CDR3 reads CASSFRDRVGTGELFF. In nucleotides, the CDR3 is TGTGCCAGTAGTTTTCGGGACAGGGTAGGCACCGGGGAGCTGTTTTTT.

The chain is built from TRBV15 and TRBJ2-7; 14 nucleotides match TRBD2. The CDR3 sequence is 18 residues long. Germline values: CDR1 LNHNV, CDR2 YYDKDF (reference sequence). V trimming: 5 bases; J trimming: 3 bases; junction bases outside the gene matches: 12. The CDR3 region has the DNA TGTGCCACCAGCGGCCCACGGACTAGCGGGAGGAGAGGCTACGAGCAGTACTTC. It is translated as CATSGPRTSGRRGYEQYF.

V is TRBV15 and J is TRBJ2-1, with D possibly TRBD1 on 6 matching bases. There are 14 residues in the CDR3. Trimming removed 0 bases at V and 3 bases at J, with 6 bases between. Germline V gene data show CDR1 as LNHNV and CDR2 as YYDKDF (reference sequence). The CDR3 reads CATSREDSYNEQFF. CDR3 nucleotide sequence: TGTGCCACCAGCAGAGAGGACAGCTACAATGAGCAGTTCTTC. Based on the CDR3 plus reference TRBV15 and TRBJ2-1, the full variable domain is DAMVIQNPRYQVTQFGKPVTLSCSQTLNHNVMYWYQQKSSQAPKLLFHYYDKDFNNEADTPDNFQSRRPNTSFCFLDIRSPGLGDTAMYLCATSREDSYNEQFFGPGTRLTVL.

Written as DNA, the CDR3 is TGTGCCACCAGCAGCCCCGGGACTAGCAACACCGGGGAGCTGTTTTTT. Protein product: CATSSPGTSNTGELFF. The chain links TRBV15 to TRBJ2-2; the match to TRBD2 covers 9 bases. The germline gives CDR1 LNHNV, CDR2 YYDKDF (reference sequence). V gave up 3 bases and J gave up 2 bases; unmatched junction bases: 4. The CDR3 loop spans 16 amino acids.

V usage is TRBV5-5 and J usage is TRBJ1-4; 7 bases match TRBD1. The CDR3 has 16 residues. The trim removed 4 bases at V and 8 bases at J, leaving 14 bases unmatched. CDR1 SGHKS and CDR2 YYEKEE come from the germline V gene (reference sequence). CDR3 nucleotide sequence: TGTGCCAGCAGCCGGCCCCTAACAGGGGAATACGAAAAACTGTTTTTT. This encodes CASSRPLTGEYEKLFF.

The chain has TRBV5-1 and TRBJ1-1, with 7 bases aligning to TRBD1. Germline CDR1 is SGHRS and CDR2 is YFSETQ. The CDR3 length is 15 residues. V shed 4 bases and J 4 bases; nucleotides not matched to a gene: 10. The CDR3 nucleotides read TGCGCCAGCAGCCTATTCACAGGGGTGGGCACTGAAGCTTTCTTT. Translated: CASSLFTGVGTEAFF.

V is TRBV7-8 and J is TRBJ1-4; a possible D gene is TRBD1 (6 bases). V shed 4 bases and J shed 7 bases, with 13 bases lying between them. There are 14 residues in the CDR3. Germline values: CDR1 SGHVS, CDR2 FQNEAQ. CDR3 bases: TGTGCCAGCAGCTCGGGGGGCGTGGGTGAAAAACTGTTTTTT. This codes for CASSSGGVGEKLFF.

The chain employs TRBV5-1 and TRBJ2-1; 8 nucleotides agree with TRBD2. Germline loops: CDR1 SGHRS, CDR2 YFSETQ. V dropped 4 bases and J dropped 3; count of bases not matched to a gene: 6. The CDR3 spans 15 residues. CDR3 region: CASSLIAGSYNEQFF. In DNA, the CDR3 is TGCGCCAGCAGCCTCATAGCGGGGAGCTACAATGAGCAGTTCTTC.

The chain recombines TRBV18 with TRBJ2-1, with D perhaps TRBD2 (6 bases). The CDR3 length is 17 residues. Trimming took off 5 bases at V and 4 bases at J, with 21 bases between the two ends. Germline-derived CDR1 and CDR2 are KGHSH and LQKENI. CDR3 DNA: TGTGCCAGCTCATTTCCGATTCGGGGAGGTAATTACAATGAGCAGTTCTTC. Translated, it gives CASSFPIRGGNYNEQFF.

The gene calls are TRBV4-3 and TRBJ2-7; 7 bases agree with TRBD2. Germline CDR1 and CDR2: LGHNA and YSLEER. The trim removed 4 bases at V and 5 bases at J, leaving 11 bases unmatched. This CDR3 has 15 amino acids. CDR3 sequence (DNA): TGCGCCAGCAGCCTTTCCGGGGGGAACGAGAACGAGCAGTACTTC. Amino acid sequence: CASSLSGGNENEQYF.

This clone appeared once. The chain uses TRBV27 and TRBJ2-7; 7 bases fit TRBD1. Germline trimming cut 5 bases from V and 1 base from J; bases unmatched to any gene: 5. The CDR3 sequence is 14 residues long. Germline CDR1 is MNHEY and CDR2 is SMNVEV (reference sequence). The chain's CDR3 is CASSPYRGSYEQYF. DNA of the CDR3: TGTGCCAGCAGTCCCTACAGGGGATCCTACGAGCAGTACTTC.

The chain carries TRBV4-3 and TRBJ1-2, with D perhaps matching TRBD1 (5 bases). This CDR3 contains 15 residues. Germline lookup yields CDR1 LGHNA and CDR2 YSLEER. Trimming pared 0 bases from V and 7 bases from J, leaving 15 bases between. CDR3 loop: CASSQDLRGGAGYTF. The CDR3 DNA sequence: TGCGCCAGCAGCCAAGATCTACGTGGTGGGGCTGGCTACACCTTC.

V usage is TRBV11-2 and J usage is TRBJ1-4, with D perhaps TRBD1 (5 bases). V shed 1 base and J shed 8 bases, with 11 bases lying between them. This CDR3 is built from 14 residues. CDR1 and CDR2 from the germline V gene are SGHAT and FQNNGV. Here the CDR3 DNA reads TGTGCCAGCAGCTTAGTCCAGGGAGGGGAAAAACTGTTTTTT. It yields the protein CASSLVQGGEKLFF. The entire variable domain, with the rest obtained from reference TRBV11-2 and TRBJ1-4, is as follows: EAGVAQSPRYKIIEKRQSVAFWCNPISGHATLYWYQQILGQGPKLLIQFQNNGVVDDSQLPKDRFSAERLKGVDSTLKIQPAKLEDSAVYLCASSLVQGGEKLFFGSGTQLSVL.

The genes are TRBV30 and TRBJ2-7; 9 bases line up with TRBD1. The junction had 3 bases not matched to a gene; V was cut back by 3 bases and J by 6 bases. The CDR3 loop spans 12 amino acids. Germline V gene data show CDR1 as GTSNPN and CDR2 as SVGIG (reference sequence). CDR3 sequence: CAWRDRGGEQYF. The CDR3 nucleotides are TGTGCCTGGAGGGACAGGGGCGGCGAGCAGTACTTC.